This entry features one T cell receptor (beta chain) sequence. Libraries were prepared by immunoSEQ multiplex PCR; TCRdb keeps only in-frame clonotypes and omits some of them. Of 25,000 to 30,000 clones listed, around 73% are singletons. The data belong to a study of sequential checkpoint blockade in melanoma. Germline CDR1 reads GTSNPN; CDR2 reads SVGIG (reference sequence). This CDR3 contains 14 residues. V lost 1 base and J lost 6; bases outside the gene matches: 4. Treatment described: randomized to nivolumab then ipilimumab (arm A) or the reverse (arm B). The starting material was CD8+ T cells sorted from blood (inferred from file names), obtained from a patient given nivolumab and ipilimumab in sequence. The clonotype comes from a human donor with melanoma. The chain employs TRBV30 and TRBJ2-2; 8 bases match TRBD1. The CDR3 loop reads CAWSGVTGAGELFF. DNA for the CDR3: TGTGCCTGGAGTGGAGTGACAGGGGCCGGGGAGCTGTTTTTT. Drawing the rest from reference TRBV30 and TRBJ2-2, the complete variable domain is SQTIHQWPATLVQPVGSPLSLECTVEGTSNPNLYWYRQAAGRGLQLLFYSVGIGQISSEVPQNLSASRPQDRQFILSSKKLLLSDSGFYLCAWSGVTGAGELFFGEGSRLTVL.